Given below is one TCR beta chain in context. This clonotype was observed a handful of times. Its antigen remains unidentified. No base quality values were provided; no much bigger clone lies one nucleotide off. This sample was included in a study of T cell repertoires in cytomegalovirus infection (dated by TCRdb to about 2019). In terms of the full investigation: The peptide stimulations were aimed at well-studied HLA-B-restricted epitopes as well as recently identified HLA-C-restricted CMV epitopes, whose presentation resists viral immunomodulation. Donor HLA type was relevant to the analysis, because carriage of CMV infection together with the matching HLA type was indicated by public TCR beta signatures. Findings and caveats that apply to the study as a whole: In both this cohort and an independent cohort of 300 to 450 donors, the cumulative frequency of public TCR beta family members distinguished carriers of CMV infection plus the relevant HLA type. The ex vivo response was dominated by HLA-C-restricted CMV-specific TCR beta clonotypes, and the single most frequent clonotype in two of eight donors was supplied by these HLA-C-restricted clonotypes.

Sequencer: Illumina HiSeq 1500. TCRdb redid the processing of the public reads, applying fastp at Q25 and MiXCR, and retained in-frame beta chains. Identical CDR3 protein sequences are pooled into one entry, listed with their most common genes and DNA. Counted in this sample were 40,000 to 55,000 distinct CDR3 sequences; around 23% of them appeared once. The ten largest account for over 85% of the sample. Reading the germline V gene gives CDR1 SGHTA and CDR2 FQGNSA. There are 12 amino acids in the CDR3, from cysteine to phenylalanine inclusive. Only CDR3 DNA remains: 36 bases, in frame from the first base. V is cut by 6 bases and J by 6 bases, and the space between the germline ends is 9 bases. What this sample's treatment or condition label stands for: in vitro stimulation with specific CMV peptide epitopes to enrich CMV-specific T cells.

The material sequenced was CD8+ T cells from cultured PBMCs, taken from culture after CMV antigen stimulation. The receptor was derived from a human donor in good health (CMV status not recorded). Some clones in this sample may be carry-over from other donors' samples. This sequence uses TRBV7-2 and TRBJ2-1; the D gene identity is not certain. CDR3 sequence: CASSGRANEQFF. The DNA sequence is given as TGTGCCAGCAGTGGACGGGCCAATGAGCAGTTCTTC.